The 27 T cell receptor beta chains in this list originate from one sample, sequenced in a study of T cell responses to AZD1222 COVID-19 vaccine. Profiled with immunoSEQ multiplex PCR; TCRdb holds only in-frame clones, not every one. The data show approximately 300,000 clones, with 94% seen just once and around 0.57% held by the top ten. The sequences come from peripheral blood, collected 28 days after the second AZD1222 dose. The receptors come from an adult who received the AZD1222 COVID-19 vaccine.

The CDR3 region is CASTPGKGGYTF. CDR3 DNA sequence: TGTGCCAGTACCCCCGGGAAGGGGGGCTACACCTTC. The chain has TRBV19 and TRBJ1-2, with a possible D match to TRBD1 (5 bases). V dropped 7 bases and J dropped 8 bases, with 14 bases sitting between them. CDR3 length: 12 amino acids. The germline V gene encodes CDR1 LNHDA and CDR2 SQIVND (reference sequence). The full variable domain, rest sourced from reference TRBV19 and TRBJ1-2, is DGGITQSPKYLFRKEGQNVTLSCEQNLNHDAMYWYRQDPGQGLRLIYYSQIVNDFQKGDIAEGYSVSREKKESFPLTVTSAQKNPTAFYLCASTPGKGGYTFGSGTRLTVV.

The chain recombines TRBV7-2 with TRBJ1-6, with D perhaps TRBD1 (5 bases). Per germline, CDR1 SGHTA and CDR2 FQGNSA. Trimming removed 1 base from V and 9 bases from J, with 10 bases in between. The CDR3 covers 14 residues. The CDR3 DNA sequence: TGTGCCAGCAGCTTAGGTTCCAGGGTTTCACCCCTCCACTTT. Translating it yields CASSLGSRVSPLHF.

A single count supports this clone. V and J are TRBV5-1 and TRBJ2-7; D remains ambiguous. V dropped 0 bases and J dropped 4 bases, with 8 bases sitting between them. The CDR3 is 13 residues long. Germline V gene sequence: CDR1 SGHRS, CDR2 YFSETQ. The CDR3 nucleotides read TGCGCCAGCAGCTTGGATACAGCTTACGAGCAGTACTTC. Amino acids: CASSLDTAYEQYF. The variable domain in full, with the rest retrieved from reference TRBV5-1 and TRBJ2-7, is KAGVTQTPRYLIKTRGQQVTLSCSPISGHRSVSWYQQTPGQGLQFLFEYFSETQRNKGNFPGRFSGRQFSNSRSEMNVSTLELGDSALYLCASSLDTAYEQYFGPGTRLTVT.

This sequence joins TRBV5-1 and TRBJ2-1; TRBD2 aligns across 15 bases. The trim removed 3 bases at V and 5 bases at J, leaving 6 bases unmatched. Germline CDR1 SGHRS, CDR2 YFSETQ. This CDR3 spans 17 amino acids. The CDR3: CASSWGLAGGYDNEQFF. The CDR3, as DNA: TGCGCCAGCAGCTGGGGACTAGCGGGAGGCTACGACAATGAGCAGTTCTTC.

The rearrangement links TRBV7-9 to TRBJ2-2; 8 bases are a match to TRBD2. Germline CDR1 reads SEHNR; CDR2 reads FQNEAQ (reference sequence). CDR3 length: 16 residues. V lost 5 bases, J lost 2 bases, and 7 bases stayed unmatched. The CDR3 region is CASSRSGSLNTGELFF. The CDR3 nucleotides are TGTGCCAGCAGCCGAAGCGGGAGCCTCAACACCGGGGAGCTGTTTTTT.

The chain couples TRBV20-1 to TRBJ2-1, with D perhaps given as TRBD1 or TRBD2 (5 bases each). V was pared by 3 bases and J by 7 bases, with 16 bases between. Germline values: CDR1 DFQATT, CDR2 SNEGSKA (reference sequence). The CDR3 runs to 14 residues. The CDR3 nucleotides are TGCAGTGCTAGTGTTGGGGGAATGAAAAATGAGCAGTTCTTC. Protein product: CSASVGGMKNEQFF.

The chain is built from TRBV7-9 and TRBJ1-1, with a weak D call TRBD1 (5 bases). Trimming left V 1 base short and J 3 bases short, with 9 bases between. CDR3 length: 14 amino acids. Germline V gene sequence: CDR1 SEHNR, CDR2 FQNEAQ (reference sequence). In nucleotides, the CDR3 is TGTGCCAGCAGCTTAGAGGGAGGGGACACTGAAGCTTTCTTT. This sequence encodes CASSLEGGDTEAFF.

This chain connects TRBV11-1 to TRBJ1-5; D is unresolved. With 5 bases removed from V and 0 bases from J, the gap between germline ends came to 5 bases. CDR3 length: 13 residues. The germline CDR1 and CDR2 sequences are SGHAT and FQDESV (reference sequence). The CDR3 coding sequence is TGTGCCAGCAGCAGTTATAGCAATCAGCCCCAGCATTTT. It translates to CASSSYSNQPQHF.

This clone appeared a single time. The chain couples TRBV4-1 to TRBJ1-5; no firm D call. The V and J ends lost 2 bases and 4 bases respectively, with 12 bases between them. There are 15 residues in the CDR3. CDR1 and CDR2 from the germline V gene are MGHRA and YSYEKL. CDR3 nucleotide sequence: TGCGCCAGCAGCCAAACTAGACACATTAATCAGCCCCAGCATTTT. This gives the protein CASSQTRHINQPQHF.

The V gene is TRBV7-2, the J gene TRBJ1-6, with D tentatively TRBD1 (5 bases). Germline loops: CDR1 SGHTA, CDR2 FQGNSA. The CDR3 covers 16 residues. Trimming stripped 3 bases from V and 4 bases from J, with 13 bases between. The CDR3 nucleotides are TGTGCCAGCAGCTTTCCGATCCAGGGTTATAATTCACCCCTCCACTTT. Translated, it gives CASSFPIQGYNSPLHF.

The gene calls are TRBV28 and TRBJ2-6; possibly TRBD1 for D (5 bases). CDR1 MDHEN and CDR2 SYDVKM come from the germline V gene. The germline V and J ends were trimmed by 8 bases and 1 base, with 15 bases remaining between them. This CDR3 comprises 16 residues. The DNA for the CDR3 is TGTGCCAGCCTCACTCCGCAGGGATCTGGGGCCAACGTCCTGACTTTC. It translates to CASLTPQGSGANVLTF.

The J gene is TRBJ2-5, the V gene TRBV5-1; possible D gene TRBD2, 7 bases. The CDR3 consists of 17 residues. The ends were cut back, 8 bases at V and 1 base at J, with 24 bases in the middle. CDR1 and CDR2 (germline): SGHRS, YFSETQ. The DNA of the CDR3 is TGCGCCAGTACCAAGGGGGGGTCGTTTTTTCTCCAAGAGACCCAGTACTTC. Translation gives CASTKGGSFFLQETQYF.

This rearrangement joins TRBV9 to TRBJ2-2, with 7 bases identical to TRBD2. Germline-derived CDR1 and CDR2 are SGDLS and YYNGEE. V lost 4 bases, J lost 0 bases, and 9 bases stayed unmatched. This CDR3 comprises 17 residues. The CDR3: CASSPTVTSSNTGELFF. CDR3 nucleotides: TGTGCCAGCAGCCCCACGGTGACTAGCTCGAACACCGGGGAGCTGTTTTTT.

V is TRBV3-1 (or the pseudogene TRBV3-2) and J is TRBJ1-3, with D perhaps matching TRBD1 (5 bases). The CDR3 is 16 residues long. Deletions cut 0 bases from V and 4 bases from J, with 13 bases between. Germline V lookup: CDR1 LGHDT, CDR2 YNNKEL (reference sequence). The CDR3: CASSQESRVPGNTIYF. CDR3 coding DNA: TGTGCCAGCAGCCAAGAATCCAGGGTGCCCGGAAACACCATATATTTT.

On this clone: Other DNA variants within this sample encode the same CDR3. V gene TRBV5-1 combines with J gene TRBJ1-4; no firm D call. This CDR3 contains 14 residues. Germline V gene sequence: CDR1 SGHRS, CDR2 YFSETQ. V was shortened by 4 bases and J by 3 bases, with 10 bases between the two germline ends. As DNA, the CDR3 is TGCGCCAGCAGCCTCGAAGGGTCTAATGAAAAACTGTTTTTT. Amino acid sequence: CASSLEGSNEKLFF.

There are a few counts of this clone. The V call is TRBV11-2, the J call TRBJ1-1, with 9 bases aligning to TRBD1. J gave up 2 bases and V 4 bases, and 5 bases lay outside the gene matches. The germline V gene has CDR1 SGHAT and CDR2 FQNNGV. The CDR3 covers 15 residues. The CDR3 region is CASSSLTGGNTEAFF. The CDR3 DNA is TGTGCCAGCAGCTCCTTAACAGGGGGCAACACTGAAGCTTTCTTT.

The chain links TRBV28 to TRBJ2-5, with D perhaps matching TRBD1 (6 bases). The V gene's germline CDR1 is MDHEN and CDR2 SYDVKM. The CDR3 spans 12 residues. Trimming left V 6 bases short and J 5 bases short, with 10 bases between. CDR3 nucleotides: TGTGCCAGCAGGTCAGGGGTGGAGACCCAGTACTTC. Translated, it gives CASRSGVETQYF.

The chain uses TRBV6-5 and TRBJ1-3, with unresolved D. This CDR3 has 14 amino acids. Between the trimmed V and J ends, which lost 5 bases and 8 bases, there was a span of 16 bases. Germline V gene data show CDR1 as MNHEY and CDR2 as SVGAGI. CDR3 DNA: TGTGCCAGCAGTCGAGCAGGCCCCTTAGACACCATATATTTT. It translates to CASSRAGPLDTIYF.

In its sample, this clone was seen a few times. The sample has other DNA sequences that encode this CDR3 too. This rearrangement joins TRBV5-1 to TRBJ1-2; D not certain. With 1 base removed from V and 2 bases from J, the gap between germline ends came to 6 bases. The germline CDR1 and CDR2 sequences are SGHRS and YFSETQ. This CDR3 is built from 13 residues. The CDR3 spells CASSLSGNYGYTF. CDR3 bases: TGCGCCAGCAGCTTGAGCGGAAACTATGGCTACACCTTC.

For the CDR3, the DNA is TGTGCCAGTATACTGAACACTGAAGCTTTCTTT. It specifies CASILNTEAFF. This rearrangement joins TRBV19 to TRBJ1-1; D is unresolved. Germline CDR1 is LNHDA and CDR2 is SQIVND (reference sequence). The V and J ends lost 7 bases and 0 bases respectively, with 3 bases between them. This CDR3 has 11 amino acids.

The gene calls are TRBV3-1 (or the pseudogene TRBV3-2) and TRBJ1-1, with D perhaps TRBD1 (5 bases). The CDR3 sequence is 14 residues long. Germline lookup yields CDR1 LGHDT and CDR2 YNNKEL (reference sequence). V lost 5 bases and J lost 5, with 15 bases in between. CDR3: CASSLKGRGTEAFF. DNA of the CDR3: TGTGCCAGCAGCTTGAAGGGAAGGGGTACTGAAGCTTTCTTT.

This sequence joins TRBV19 and TRBJ1-5; D is possibly TRBD1 (5 bases). Germline CDR1 LNHDA, CDR2 SQIVND (reference sequence). CDR3 length equals 16 residues. Deletions cut 5 bases from V and 3 bases from J, with 17 bases between. The DNA of the CDR3 is TGTGCCAGTAGTCGGGCCGGGACGGAATTCAATCAGCCCCAGCATTTT. It specifies CASSRAGTEFNQPQHF.

The DNA of the CDR3 is TGTGCCAGCAGTACGTGGGAAGGGTACGAGCAGTACTTC. This gives the protein CASSTWEGYEQYF. The chain carries TRBV6-2 or TRBV6-3 and TRBJ2-7; D is uncertain. The CDR3 loop spans 13 amino acids. The V end lost 5 bases, the J end lost 4 bases, and 12 bases lay between the germline ends. CDR1 and CDR2 from the germline V gene are MNHEY and SVGEGT.

On this clone: The junction departs from the called germline gene at one end, perhaps through a read error. The chain couples TRBV5-1 to TRBJ1-2; TRBD1 agrees at 7 bases. Looked up from germline, CDR1 is SGHRS and CDR2 is YFSETQ. The CDR3 has 12 amino acids. The DNA of the CDR3 is TGCGCCAGCAGCTTGGAAAGCCCAGGGGGAGTCTTC. Encoded protein: CASSLESPGGVF. The whole variable domain, remainder taken from reference TRBV5-1 and TRBJ1-2, is KAGVTQTPRYLIKTRGQQVTLSCSPISGHRSVSWYQQTPGQGLQFLFEYFSETQRNKGNFPGRFSGRQFSNSRSEMNVSTLELGDSALYLCASSLESPGGVFGSGTRLTVV.

The genes are TRBV15 and TRBJ2-1, with unresolved D. The CDR3 runs to 14 residues. Trimming took 0 bases from V and 7 from J, leaving 10 bases between them. Germline lookup yields CDR1 LNHNV and CDR2 YYDKDF (reference sequence). CDR3 sequence: CATSRDIAENEQFF. In DNA form, the CDR3 reads TGTGCCACCAGCAGAGATATAGCCGAGAATGAGCAGTTCTTC.

This chain links TRBV15 with TRBJ2-2, with D possibly matching TRBD2 (6 bases). The CDR3 is 16 amino acids. Trimming pared 0 bases from V and 5 bases from J, leaving 13 bases between. Germline V CDR1 and CDR2: LNHNV, YYDKDF (reference sequence). The chain's CDR3 is CATSRDWAGGTGELFF. In nucleotides, the CDR3 is TGTGCCACCAGCAGAGATTGGGCCGGGGGAACCGGGGAGCTGTTTTTT.

The V call is TRBV6-2 or TRBV6-3, the J call TRBJ2-7; 11 nucleotides align to TRBD2. With V trimmed by 2 bases and J by 7 bases, 7 bases remained unmatched. This CDR3 region has 15 residues. Germline CDR1 MNHEY, CDR2 SVGEGT. This CDR3 is CASSYDASGRREQYF. CDR3 DNA sequence: TGTGCCAGCAGTTACGATGCTAGCGGGAGGAGAGAGCAGTACTTC.